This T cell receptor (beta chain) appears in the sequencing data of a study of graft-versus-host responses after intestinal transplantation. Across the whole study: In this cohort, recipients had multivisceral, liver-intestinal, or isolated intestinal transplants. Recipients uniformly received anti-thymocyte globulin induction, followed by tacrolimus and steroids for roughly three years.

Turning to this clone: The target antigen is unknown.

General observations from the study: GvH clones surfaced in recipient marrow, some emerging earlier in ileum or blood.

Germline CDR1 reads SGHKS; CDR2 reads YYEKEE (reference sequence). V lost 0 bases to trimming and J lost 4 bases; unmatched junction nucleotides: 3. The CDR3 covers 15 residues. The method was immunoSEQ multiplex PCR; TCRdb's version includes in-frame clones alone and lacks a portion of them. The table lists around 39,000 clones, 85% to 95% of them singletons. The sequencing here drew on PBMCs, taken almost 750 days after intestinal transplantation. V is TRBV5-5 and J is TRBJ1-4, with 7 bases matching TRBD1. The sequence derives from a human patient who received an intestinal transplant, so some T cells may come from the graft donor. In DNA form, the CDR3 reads TGTGCCAGCAGCTTGGAGGGACAGAATAATGAAAAACTGTTTTTT. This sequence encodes CASSLEGQNNEKLFF. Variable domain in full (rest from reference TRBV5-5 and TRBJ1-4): DAGVTQSPTHLIKTRGQQVTLRCSPISGHKSVSWYQQVLGQGPQFIFQYYEKEERGRGNFPDRFSARQFPNYSSELNVNALLLGDSALYLCASSLEGQNNEKLFFGSGTQLSVL.